This TCR beta chain was captured in a study of Ad26.COV2.S vaccination and SARS-CoV-2 variants. Across the study: Donor got 5x10^10 or 1x10^11 viral particles of Ad26.COV2.S.

This CDR3 comprises 15 residues. The ends were cut back, 4 bases at V and 5 bases at J, with 16 bases in the middle. The germline CDR1 and CDR2 sequences are SGHNT and YYREEE (reference sequence). Documented treatment: about 20 received Ad26.COV2.S at low or high dose, single or two shots; five or six received placebo; per-sample allocation not given. Specimens were obtained on day 63 following the first vaccine or placebo injection. This clone was seen once. Data came from immunoSEQ multiplex PCR; TCRdb stores just in-frame clones and leaves some out. The sample has hundreds of thousands of clones; roughly nine tenths are singletons.

This specimen was peripheral blood, taken in a trial of Ad26.COV2.S vaccine versus placebo. The TCR sequence derives from a person between 18 and 59 years old who received the Ad26.COV2.S COVID-19 vaccine or a placebo. The chain couples TRBV5-4 to TRBJ2-1; D is tentatively TRBD1 or TRBD2 (7 bases each). Written as DNA, the CDR3 is TGTGCCAGCAGCCCGGCAGGGGGGAGGGACAATGAGCAGTTCTTC. It codes for CASSPAGGRDNEQFF.